The rows below give T cell receptor beta chains drawn from one sample of a study of T cell responses to AZD1222 COVID-19 vaccine. The method was immunoSEQ multiplex PCR; TCRdb's version includes in-frame clones alone and lacks a portion of them. The sample contains 150,000 or so clones, approximately 89% of which appear only once. The starting material was peripheral blood, obtained on day 0 of AZD1222 vaccination. The receptors were gathered from an adult in good health. The CDR3 runs from the conserved cysteine through the conserved F or W. D genes are given only for firm matches. Rows may omit the clone size; those that give it use once, few, many or a size class.

d_call clone_size j_call v_call cdr3_aa cdr3_nt
TRBD1 . TRBJ1-1 TRBV19 CASSMGQALNTEAFF TGTGCCAGTAGTATGGGACAGGCGTTGAACACTGAAGCTTTCTTT
TRBD1 . TRBJ1-4 TRBV6-5 CASRFLSGGGEKLFF TGTGCCAGCAGATTCTTGTCAGGGGGCGGTGAAAAACTGTTTTTT
TRBD1 . TRBJ2-7 TRBV7-2 CASSATGGSSYEQYF TGTGCCAGCAGCGCGACAGGGGGCAGCTCCTACGAGCAGTACTTC
. . TRBJ1-2 TRBV18 CASSPQLGDGYTF TGTGCCAGCTCACCACAACTGGGAGATGGCTACACCTTC
. . TRBJ1-5 TRBV4-1 CASSQDKSTGWPQHF TGCGCCAGCAGCCAAGACAAAAGTACCGGGTGGCCCCAGCATTTT
. . TRBJ1-1 TRBV9 CASSAQGGTVARTEAFF TGTGCCAGCAGCGCTCAGGGTGGTACGGTAGCCCGCACTGAAGCTTTCTTT
TRBD1 . TRBJ1-4 TRBV5-1 CASSLSTGGLANEKLFF TGCGCCAGCAGCTTGAGTACAGGGGGCCTCGCTAATGAAAAACTGTTTTTT
. once TRBJ2-3 TRBV7-2 CASSLVTSFNTDTQYF TGTGCCAGCAGCTTAGTTACTAGCTTTAACACAGATACGCAGTATTTT
TRBD2 . TRBJ2-3 TRBV5-1 CASSFNGGENTQYF TGCGCCAGCAGCTTCAACGGGGGGGAAAATACGCAGTATTTT
. . TRBJ1-2 TRBV4-3 CASSHIGRQRANYGYTF TGCGCCAGCAGCCATATTGGTAGACAGAGGGCTAACTATGGCTACACCTTC
. . TRBJ2-4 TRBV12-3/TRBV12-4 CASSGGAKNIQYF TGTGCCAGCAGTGGTGGAGCCAAAAACATTCAGTACTTC
TRBD2 . TRBJ2-7 TRBV18 CASSHPTSGVLEQYF TGTGCCAGCTCACACCCGACTAGCGGGGTTCTCGAGCAGTACTTC
. once TRBJ1-6 TRBV9 CASSVATSGNSPLHF TGTGCCAGCAGCGTAGCTACCAGCGGGAATTCACCCCTCCACTTT
TRBD1 . TRBJ2-7 TRBV3-1/TRBV3-2 CASSPDRVGQYF TGTGCCAGCAGTCCAGACAGGGTCGGGCAGTACTTC
. few TRBJ1-1 TRBV7-3 CASSLDPAYTEAFF TGTGCCAGCAGCTTGGACCCGGCTTACACTGAAGCTTTCTTT
TRBD1 . TRBJ1-3 TRBV7-2 CASSTSQGAGNTIYF TGTGCCAGCAGCACGTCACAGGGGGCTGGAAACACCATATATTTT
. . TRBJ1-1 TRBV2 CASSETGRGAEAFF TGTGCCAGCAGTGAAACCGGCCGGGGGGCTGAAGCTTTCTTT
TRBD2 few TRBJ2-1 TRBV7-9 CASSLEVAGRDEQFF TGTGCCAGCAGCTTAGAGGTCGCGGGGAGGGATGAGCAGTTCTTC
. . TRBJ1-2 TRBV18 CASSPGTQANYGYTF TGTGCCAGCTCACCAGGGACTCAAGCTAACTATGGCTACACCTTC
. . TRBJ2-7 TRBV7-2 CASSLPSYEQYF TGTGCCAGCAGCCTCCCCTCCTACGAGCAGTACTTC
. once TRBJ1-2 TRBV28 CASGIQPFNYGYTF TGTGCCAGCGGAATACAGCCGTTTAACTATGGCTACACCTTC
. once TRBJ1-2 TRBV18 CASSPGGRSSYGYTF TGTGCCAGCTCACCAGGGGGACGGAGTTCCTATGGCTACACCTTC
TRBD2 . TRBJ2-7 TRBV6-2/TRBV6-3 CASSYSLAGVEQYF TGTGCCAGCAGTTACTCCTTGGCGGGGGTCGAGCAGTACTTC
TRBD1 . TRBJ1-2 TRBV10-3 CAISPGQGGGYTF TGTGCCATCAGCCCGGGACAGGGTGGTGGCTACACCTTC
. . TRBJ2-3 TRBV30 CAWMDVGGPDTQYF TGTGCCTGGATGGACGTCGGGGGCCCAGATACGCAGTATTTT
TRBD1 few TRBJ1-5 TRBV5-1 CASSLVGDRGQPQHF TGCGCCAGCAGCTTGGTGGGGGACAGAGGCCAGCCCCAGCATTTT
. . TRBJ1-2 TRBV10-3 CAISERVFSYGYTF TGTGCCATCAGTGAACGGGTGTTCAGCTATGGCTACACCTTC
TRBD1 once TRBJ1-2 TRBV6-5 CASSPLGTGRPGYTF TGTGCCAGCAGTCCCCTCGGGACAGGGAGGCCCGGCTACACCTTC
TRBD1 . TRBJ1-4 TRBV28 CASQTGTNEKLFF TGTGCCAGCCAGACAGGGACTAATGAAAAACTGTTTTTT
. . TRBJ1-2 TRBV18 CASSPTGQEVYGYTF TGTGCCAGCTCACCGACTGGTCAGGAGGTCTATGGCTACACCTTC
TRBD1 . TRBJ1-1 TRBV7-2 CASSRTGTMNTEAFF TGTGCCAGCAGCAGGACAGGGACCATGAACACTGAAGCTTTCTTT
TRBD1 . TRBJ1-3 TRBV27 CATIAWDRGGNTIYF TGTGCCACCATAGCTTGGGACAGGGGGGGAAACACCATATATTTT
. . TRBJ1-4 TRBV7-8 CASSLAPQEKLFF TGTGCCAGCAGCTTAGCACCGCAAGAAAAACTGTTTTTT
. . TRBJ1-2 TRBV5-4 CASSFLQPTGYGYTF TGTGCCAGCAGCTTTCTCCAACCTACGGGCTATGGCTACACCTTC
TRBD1 . TRBJ2-2 TRBV28 CASSSAGTGNGELFF TGTGCCAGCAGTTCCGCCGGGACAGGGAACGGGGAGCTGTTTTTT
TRBD1 . TRBJ1-1 TRBV28 CASSGPGQGAMAFF TGTGCCAGCAGTGGGCCGGGACAGGGGGCGATGGCTTTCTTT
TRBD1 . TRBJ1-1 TRBV28 CASSSPRGRGQGSSEAFF TGTGCCAGCAGTTCTCCACGGGGTAGGGGACAGGGTAGTTCTGAAGCTTTCTTT
. . TRBJ1-2 TRBV5-4 CASSPDTYGYTF TGTGCCAGCAGCCCGGACACCTATGGCTACACCTTC
. . TRBJ2-5 TRBV6-2/TRBV6-3 CASSYTDRQTQYF TGTGCCAGCAGTTACACGGACAGACAGACCCAGTACTTC
. . TRBJ1-1 TRBV18 CASSPPSGVGEAFF TGTGCCAGCTCACCACCGTCAGGGGTTGGAGAAGCTTTCTTT
TRBD2 . TRBJ2-3 TRBV7-8 CASSSLAGRVDTQYF TGTGCCAGCAGCTCACTAGCGGGGAGGGTAGATACGCAGTATTTT
. . TRBJ2-5 TRBV5-1 CASSSGAQETQYF TGCGCCAGCAGCTCGGGGGCTCAAGAGACCCAGTACTTC
TRBD2 few TRBJ2-1 TRBV4-3 CASSQDLSLAGANEQFF TGCGCCAGCAGCCAAGATCTTTCGCTAGCGGGGGCCAATGAGCAGTTCTTC
TRBD1 . TRBJ2-1 TRBV7-2 CASTPGQGYNEQFF TGTGCCAGTACACCGGGACAGGGGTACAATGAGCAGTTCTTC